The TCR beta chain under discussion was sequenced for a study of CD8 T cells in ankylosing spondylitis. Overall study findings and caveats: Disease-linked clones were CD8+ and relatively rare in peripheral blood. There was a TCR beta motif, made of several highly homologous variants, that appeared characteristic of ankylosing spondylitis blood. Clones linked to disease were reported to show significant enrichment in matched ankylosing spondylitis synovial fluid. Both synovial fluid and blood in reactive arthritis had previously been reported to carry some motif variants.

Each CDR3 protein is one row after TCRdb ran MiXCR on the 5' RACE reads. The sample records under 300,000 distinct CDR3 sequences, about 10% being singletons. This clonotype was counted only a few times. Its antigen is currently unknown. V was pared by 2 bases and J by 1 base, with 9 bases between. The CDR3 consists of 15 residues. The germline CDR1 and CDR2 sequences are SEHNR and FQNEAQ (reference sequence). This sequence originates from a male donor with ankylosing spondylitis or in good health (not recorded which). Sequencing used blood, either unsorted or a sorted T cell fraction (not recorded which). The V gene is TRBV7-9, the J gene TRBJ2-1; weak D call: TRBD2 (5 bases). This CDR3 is CASSLRAGSYNEQFF. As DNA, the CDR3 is TGTGCCAGCAGCTTAAGGGCGGGTTCCTACAATGAGCAGTTCTTC.